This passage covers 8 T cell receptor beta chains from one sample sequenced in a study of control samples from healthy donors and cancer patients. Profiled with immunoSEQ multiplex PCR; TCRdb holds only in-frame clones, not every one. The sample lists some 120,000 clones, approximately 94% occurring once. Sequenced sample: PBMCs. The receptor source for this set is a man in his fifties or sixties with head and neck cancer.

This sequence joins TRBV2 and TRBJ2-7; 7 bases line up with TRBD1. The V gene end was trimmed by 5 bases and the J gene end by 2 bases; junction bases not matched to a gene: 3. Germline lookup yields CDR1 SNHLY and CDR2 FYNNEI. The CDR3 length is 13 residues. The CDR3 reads CASSRTGTYEQYF. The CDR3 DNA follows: TGTGCCAGCAGTAGGACAGGAACCTACGAGCAGTACTTC. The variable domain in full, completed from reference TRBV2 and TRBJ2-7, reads EPEVTQTPSHQVTQMGQEVILRCVPISNHLYFYWYRQILGQKVEFLVSFYNNEISEKSEIFDDQFSVERPDGSNFTLKIRSTKLEDSAMYFCASSRTGTYEQYFGPGTRLTVT.

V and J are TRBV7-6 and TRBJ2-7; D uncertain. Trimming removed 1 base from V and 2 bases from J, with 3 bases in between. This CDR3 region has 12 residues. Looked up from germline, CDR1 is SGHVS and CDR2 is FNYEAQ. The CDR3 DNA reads TGTGCCAGCAGCTTAGAACCCTACGAGCAGTACTTC. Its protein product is CASSLEPYEQYF.

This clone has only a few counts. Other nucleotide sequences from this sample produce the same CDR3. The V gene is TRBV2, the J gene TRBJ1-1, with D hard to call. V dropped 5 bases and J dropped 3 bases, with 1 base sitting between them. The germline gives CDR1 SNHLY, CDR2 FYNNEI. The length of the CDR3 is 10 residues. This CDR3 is CASSYTEAFF. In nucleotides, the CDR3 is TGTGCCAGCAGTTACACTGAAGCTTTCTTT.

The chain's CDR3 is CASSERGSSGNTIYF. DNA of the CDR3: TGTGCCAGCAGTGAGAGGGGTAGCTCTGGAAACACCATATATTTT. This chain joins TRBV2 and TRBJ1-3; maybe TRBD1 (5 bases). Germline assignment: CDR1 SNHLY and CDR2 FYNNEI. The V end lost 3 bases, the J end lost 0 bases, and 9 bases lay between the germline ends. The CDR3 spans 15 residues.

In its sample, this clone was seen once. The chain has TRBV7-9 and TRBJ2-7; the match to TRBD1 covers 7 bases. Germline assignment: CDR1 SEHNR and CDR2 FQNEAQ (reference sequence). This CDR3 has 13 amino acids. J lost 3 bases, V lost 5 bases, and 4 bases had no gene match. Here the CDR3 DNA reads TGTGCCAGCAGCATTTACAGGGGCTACGAGCAGTACTTC. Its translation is CASSIYRGYEQYF. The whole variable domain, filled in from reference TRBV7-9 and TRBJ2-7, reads DTGVSQNPRHKITKRGQNVTFRCDPISEHNRLYWYRQTLGQGPEFLTYFQNEAQLEKSRLLSDRFSAERPKGSFSTLEIQRTEQGDSAMYLCASSIYRGYEQYFGPGTRLTVT.

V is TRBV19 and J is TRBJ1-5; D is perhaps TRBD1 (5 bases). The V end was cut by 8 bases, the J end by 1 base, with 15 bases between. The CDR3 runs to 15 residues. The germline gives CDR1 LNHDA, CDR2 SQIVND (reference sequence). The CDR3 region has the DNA TGTGCCAGTGGGGGGGAGGGAAAGAGCAATCAGCCCCAGCATTTT. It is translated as CASGGEGKSNQPQHF.

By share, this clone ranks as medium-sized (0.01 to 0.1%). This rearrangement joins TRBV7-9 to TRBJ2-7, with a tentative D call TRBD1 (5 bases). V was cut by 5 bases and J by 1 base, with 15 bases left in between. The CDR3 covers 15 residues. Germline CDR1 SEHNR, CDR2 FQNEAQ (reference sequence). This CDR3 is CASSPQVPLSYEQYF. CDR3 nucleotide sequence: TGTGCCAGCAGCCCACAGGTCCCGTTATCCTACGAGCAGTACTTC.

The CDR3 DNA is TGTGCCAGCAGCGCCCTAGCGGGGGGAATCCCTCACAATGAGCAGTTCTTC. It translates to CASSALAGGIPHNEQFF. The genes are TRBV27 and TRBJ2-1; 11 bases are a match to TRBD2. Germline lookup yields CDR1 MNHEY and CDR2 SMNVEV (reference sequence). The CDR3 covers 17 residues. Unmatched junction bases numbered 12, after V lost 6 bases and J lost 5 bases.